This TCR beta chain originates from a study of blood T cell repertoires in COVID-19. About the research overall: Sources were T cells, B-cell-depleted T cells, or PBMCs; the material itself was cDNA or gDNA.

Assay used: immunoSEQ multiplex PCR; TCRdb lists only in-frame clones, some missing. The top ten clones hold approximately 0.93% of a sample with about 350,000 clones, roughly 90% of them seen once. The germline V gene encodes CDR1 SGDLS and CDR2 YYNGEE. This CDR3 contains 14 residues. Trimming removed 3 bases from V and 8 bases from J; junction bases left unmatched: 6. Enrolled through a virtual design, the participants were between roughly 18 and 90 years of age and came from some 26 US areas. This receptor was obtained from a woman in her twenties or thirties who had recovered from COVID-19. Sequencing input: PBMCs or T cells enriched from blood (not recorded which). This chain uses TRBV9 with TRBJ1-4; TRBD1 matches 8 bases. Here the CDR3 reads CASSADRGWEKLFF. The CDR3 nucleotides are TGTGCCAGCAGCGCCGACAGGGGATGGGAAAAACTGTTTTTT.